This T cell receptor beta chain derives from a study of cytomegalovirus exposure and HLA in healthy donors. Regarding the study as a whole: One variant, a missense change in DCLRE1C, was linked in a later analysis to TCR beta V- and J-gene trimming. Other equally common chains were less clonally expanded than HLA-associated TCR beta chains, a later analysis showed. In vitro confirmation showed three CMV-associated chains to be CMV antigen specific. Associated with cytomegalovirus, according to the listing, were around 160 TCR beta chains.

CDR3 length: 18 residues. The PCR employed 60 Vbeta primers together with 13 Jbeta primers. Produced via immunoSEQ multiplex PCR; TCRdb's table is partial and in-frame only. The table has 90,000 to 150,000 clones, over 60% seen once. Turning to this clone: The antigen is undetermined.

Sequenced material: PBMCs. The sequence derives from a female donor in good health and CMV-seronegative. The chain uses TRBV1 and TRBJ2-2; TRBD2, as called in the table, went unchecked against the DNA. TRBV1 constitutes a pseudogene. In DNA form, the CDR3 reads TGCACCAGCAGCCAAGTTGCAGGTGCGGACTCGAACACCGGGGAGCTGTTTTTT. Residues: CTSSQVAGADSNTGELFF.